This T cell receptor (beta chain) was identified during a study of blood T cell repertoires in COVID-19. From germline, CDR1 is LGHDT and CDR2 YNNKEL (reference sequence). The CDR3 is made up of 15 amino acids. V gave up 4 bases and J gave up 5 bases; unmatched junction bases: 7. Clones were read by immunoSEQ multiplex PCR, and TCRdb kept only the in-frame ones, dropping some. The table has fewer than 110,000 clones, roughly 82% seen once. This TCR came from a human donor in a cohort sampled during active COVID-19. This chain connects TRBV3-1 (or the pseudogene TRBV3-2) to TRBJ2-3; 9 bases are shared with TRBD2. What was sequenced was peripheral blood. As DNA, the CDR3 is TGTGCCAGCAGCCTTCTGCGGGGGGGCCGAGATACGCAGTATTTT. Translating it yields CASSLLRGGRDTQYF.